Following are 3 T cell receptor beta chains from one sample sequenced in a study of OX40 agonist ivuxolimab in advanced cancers. The library was built by means of the immunoSEQ multiplex PCR assay. TCRdb re-hosts the immuneACCESS table, in-frame sequences only. Its copies lack some clones; in the studies checked, an unresolved V gene accounts for under half of them, and the cause for the rest is not known. Within this sample are 100,000 or so clones, with under 85% of them counted one time only. The ten largest clones capture about 5.5% of the sample. The source was CD4+ or CD8+ T cells sorted from blood, collected in a trial of the OX40 agonist ivuxolimab. All receptors come from an adult with an advanced solid tumor such as melanoma, head and neck, liver or kidney cancer.

V is TRBV5-1 and J is TRBJ2-2; 9 bases are a match to TRBD1. V was pared by 4 bases and J by 6 bases, with 7 bases of the junction left unmatched. From germline, CDR1 is SGHRS and CDR2 YFSETQ. The CDR3 runs 15 residues. This CDR3 reads CASSEGTGLAGELFF. CDR3 DNA: TGCGCCAGCAGCGAGGGGACAGGGTTGGCCGGGGAGCTGTTTTTT. The variable domain in full, with the rest retrieved from reference TRBV5-1 and TRBJ2-2, is KAGVTQTPRYLIKTRGQQVTLSCSPISGHRSVSWYQQTPGQGLQFLFEYFSETQRNKGNFPGRFSGRQFSNSRSEMNVSTLELGDSALYLCASSEGTGLAGELFFGEGSRLTVL.

V and J are TRBV11-2 and TRBJ2-2, with 7 bases identical to TRBD1. In germline, CDR1 is SGHAT, CDR2 FQNNGV. V gave up 0 bases and J gave up 2 bases; unmatched junction bases: 3. CDR3 length: 16 amino acids. The CDR3 region is CASSLEGQSNTGELFF. CDR3 DNA sequence: TGTGCCAGCAGCTTAGAGGGACAGTCAAACACCGGGGAGCTGTTTTTT.

The chain joins TRBV18 to TRBJ1-3, with 7 positions matching TRBD1. This CDR3 spans 16 amino acids. V shed 3 bases and J 7 bases; nucleotides not matched to a gene: 12. CDR1 KGHSH and CDR2 LQKENI come from the germline V gene. The CDR3 region has the DNA TGTGCCAGCTCACCGGACCTGGGGGCAGGGGGGAACACCATATATTTT. Its protein is CASSPDLGAGGNTIYF.